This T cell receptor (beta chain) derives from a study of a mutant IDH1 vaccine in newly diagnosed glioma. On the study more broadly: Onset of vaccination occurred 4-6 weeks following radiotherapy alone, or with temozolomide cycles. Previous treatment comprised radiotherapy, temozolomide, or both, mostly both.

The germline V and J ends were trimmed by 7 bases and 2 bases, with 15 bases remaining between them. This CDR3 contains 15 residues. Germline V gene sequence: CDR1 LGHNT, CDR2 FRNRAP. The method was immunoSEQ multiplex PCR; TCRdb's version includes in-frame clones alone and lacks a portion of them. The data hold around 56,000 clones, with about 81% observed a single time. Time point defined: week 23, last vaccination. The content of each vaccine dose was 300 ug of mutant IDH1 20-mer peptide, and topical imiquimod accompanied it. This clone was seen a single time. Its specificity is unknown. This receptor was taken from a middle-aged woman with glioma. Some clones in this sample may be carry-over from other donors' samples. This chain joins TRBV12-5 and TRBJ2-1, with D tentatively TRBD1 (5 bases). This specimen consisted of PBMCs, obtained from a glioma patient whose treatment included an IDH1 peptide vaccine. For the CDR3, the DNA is TGTGCTAGTGCTTCCTTGGGGCAGACCTACAATGAGCAGTTCTTC. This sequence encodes CASASLGQTYNEQFF.